These 11 T cell receptor beta chains were sequenced from one sample in a study of blood T cell repertoires in COVID-19. Sequencing used immunoSEQ multiplex PCR; TCRdb keeps in-frame clones, though not all of them. The repertoire holds roughly 180,000 clones, with 70% to 90% as singletons. Source material: peripheral blood. The source is a man in his late teens or twenties with acute or convalescent COVID-19.

This chain joins TRBV30 and TRBJ1-1; a weak D match, TRBD1 (5 bases). From germline, CDR1 is GTSNPN and CDR2 SVGIG (reference sequence). The ends were cut back, 4 bases at V and 4 bases at J, with 19 bases in the middle. The CDR3 has 15 amino acids. CDR3 loop: CAWKLPEGVRTEAFF. The CDR3, as DNA: TGTGCCTGGAAACTCCCCGAAGGGGTTCGCACTGAAGCTTTCTTT.

The rearrangement uses TRBV21-1 and TRBJ1-5; TRBD1, as called in the table, went unchecked against the DNA. TRBV21-1 is flagged as a pseudogene. The CDR3 length is 13 residues. CDR3 residues: CASSKGANQPQHF. The CDR3 DNA reads as TGTGCCAGCAGCAAAGGGGCGAATCAGCCCCAGCATTTT.

This chain uses TRBV30 with TRBJ1-6, with D unclear. Germline CDR1 reads GTSNPN; CDR2 reads SVGIG (reference sequence). CDR3 size: 14 residues. The V and J ends lost 0 bases and 9 bases respectively, with 12 bases between them. Here the CDR3 reads CAWSVPHGGSPLHF. In nucleotides, the CDR3 is TGTGCCTGGAGTGTACCACACGGAGGTTCACCCCTCCACTTT.

The gene calls are TRBV19 and TRBJ1-4; D unresolved. Per germline, CDR1 LNHDA and CDR2 SQIVND (reference sequence). V shed 4 bases and J shed 8 bases, with 14 bases lying between them. This CDR3 comprises 14 residues. CDR3 nucleotide sequence: TGTGCCAGTAGTAAATCGGACCGGAGGGAAAAACTGTTTTTT. It codes for CASSKSDRREKLFF.

This rearrangement joins TRBV19 to TRBJ2-2, with D tentatively TRBD1 (7 bases). With 5 bases removed from V and 1 base from J, the gap between germline ends came to 11 bases. Germline-derived CDR1 and CDR2 are LNHDA and SQIVND (reference sequence). The CDR3 loop spans 15 amino acids. In DNA form, the CDR3 reads TGTGCCAGTAGTGCTCAGGGGGGGAACACCGGGGAGCTGTTTTTT. Residues: CASSAQGGNTGELFF.

The chain has TRBV4-1 and TRBJ2-7; 10 bases align to TRBD1. The trim removed 6 bases at V and 0 bases at J, leaving 8 bases unmatched. Germline loops: CDR1 MGHRA, CDR2 YSYEKL. CDR3 length: 16 residues. CDR3: CASSPGTGVSSYEQYV. Here the CDR3 DNA reads TGCGCCAGCAGTCCCGGGACAGGGGTGAGCTCCTACGAGCAGTACGTC.

The gene calls are TRBV7-9 and TRBJ1-4; 10 nucleotides agree with TRBD1. Losses at the gene ends were 4 bases for V and 0 bases for J; bases not matched to a gene: 8. This CDR3 has 18 residues. Germline CDR1 reads SEHNR; CDR2 reads FQNEAQ (reference sequence). The CDR3 sequence is CASSYPTGTGATNEKLFF. The CDR3 coding sequence is TGTGCCAGCAGCTACCCCACCGGGACAGGGGCAACTAATGAAAAACTGTTTTTT.

The rearrangement joins TRBV3-1 (or the pseudogene TRBV3-2) to TRBJ1-2; TRBD1 matches at 7 bases. CDR1 is LGHDT and CDR2 is YNNKEL in the germline V gene (reference sequence). The V and J ends lost 4 bases and 1 base, in that order; junction bases with no gene match: 9. The CDR3 is 16 amino acids. CDR3 nucleotides: TGTGCCAGCAGCCGAACAGGCCAGGGGGATAACTATGGCTACACCTTC. Its protein product is CASSRTGQGDNYGYTF.

This clone has just one count. The chain has TRBV10-1 and TRBJ2-3; TRBD2 aligns across 12 bases. The CDR3 extends over 16 amino acids. V dropped 3 bases and J dropped 5; count of bases not matched to a gene: 6. Looked up from germline, CDR1 is WNHNN and CDR2 is SYGVQD (reference sequence). The CDR3: CASSDASGGARDTQYF. The CDR3 nucleotides are TGCGCCAGCAGTGATGCTAGCGGGGGGGCACGAGATACGCAGTATTTT.

This chain links TRBV28 with TRBJ1-5, with D possibly being TRBD1 (6 bases). The CDR3 is 14 residues long. Germline V gives CDR1 MDHEN, CDR2 SYDVKM. V was trimmed by 7 bases and J by 7 bases, leaving 17 bases between them. CDR3 in DNA: TGTGCCAGCACCGGGGGGGGGCTGGGGCAGCCCCAGCATTTT. Its translation is CASTGGGLGQPQHF.

J is TRBJ2-1 and V is TRBV9; 7 bases match TRBD2. The J segment lost 4 bases and the V segment lost 4 bases, leaving 5 bases of the junction unmatched. Germline V CDR1 and CDR2: SGDLS, YYNGEE. The CDR3 has 14 residues. Written as DNA, the CDR3 is TGTGCCAGCAGCTCCAGTAGCGGGTACAATGAGCAGTTCTTC. This codes for CASSSSSGYNEQFF.